This TCR beta chain was recorded in a study of T cells in Graves' hyperthyroidism and ophthalmopathy. Amplified regions were TCR beta CDR3 sequences from RNA transcripts. The HTBI set primed first-round TCR CDR3 RT-PCR. TCRdb itself ran the multiplex PCR reads through MiXCR, one entry per CDR3 protein. The sample includes 750,000 to 950,000 distinct CDR3 sequences, 38% seen only once; the top ten take about 8.9%. In germline, CDR1 is SGHTA, CDR2 FQGNSA. The CDR3 loop spans 14 amino acids. V was clipped by 5 bases and J by 3 bases, with 14 bases between them. Patients aged 18 to 65 had newly diagnosed hyperthyroidism that had lasted under 2 months. Researchers barred patients who had uncontrolled infection, other autoimmune disease, pregnancy or lactation. Together with thyroid ultrasound, orbital computed tomography, serum thyroxine and TRAb, clinical symptoms were used for diagnoses. Out of approximately 10 ml of fresh peripheral blood came the PBMCs.

This clonotype has a handful of counts. The chain is built from TRBV7-2 and TRBJ2-7; weak D call: TRBD2 (5 bases). The sample taken for sequencing was blood. The clonotype was recovered from a man aged 18 to 29 with Graves' hyperthyroidism. The CDR3 nucleotides read TGTGCCAGCAGCCAAGGAGGACGAGACTACGAGCAGTACTTC. This sequence encodes CASSQGGRDYEQYF.